The present T cell receptor (beta chain) was sequenced within a study of T cells of healthy individuals. The CDR3 consists of 14 residues. V lost 7 bases and J 9 bases, leaving 21 bases between the germline ends. Per germline, CDR1 SNHLY and CDR2 FYNNEI. This clonotype was observed many times. TCRdb recomputed calls from the 5' RACE reads with MiXCR, one row per CDR3 protein. The data hold about 41,000 distinct CDR3 sequences, with about 4.2% observed a single time. The V call is TRBV2, the J call TRBJ1-1; no reliable D call. This TCR was recovered from a human donor in good health. The CDR3 here is CASTELINPLQAFF. CDR3 nucleotide sequence: TGTGCCAGCACCGAACTAATCAATCCCCTGCAAGCTTTCTTT.